This T cell receptor beta chain was sequenced during a study of cytomegalovirus exposure and HLA in healthy donors. Study-level results: Researchers counted around 170 TCR beta chains as cytomegalovirus-associated. The majority of CMV-associated TCR beta chains were reported as apparently HLA-restricted in a later analysis. Previous analysis showed most TCR beta V segments were productive about 87% or about 30% of the time. A link between a missense DCLRE1C variant and TCR beta V- and J-gene trimming emerged from a later analysis.

It was with 60 Vbeta and 13 Jbeta primers that the PCR ran. TCRdb's copy holds only in-frame clones and misses some; the assay was immunoSEQ multiplex PCR. Counted here are 96,000 or so clones, around 79% occurring once; the ten biggest clones make up around an eighth. Germline V gives CDR1 SNHLY, CDR2 FYNNEI. CDR3 length: 15 amino acids. V was pared by 0 bases and J by 5 bases, with 5 bases of the junction left unmatched. With regard to this clone: Its antigen is unknown.

The source material was PBMCs. V and J are TRBV2 and TRBJ2-5, with TRBD1 matching 8 bases. The TCR originated in a woman in her seventies in good health and CMV-seropositive. Written as DNA, the CDR3 is TGTGCCAGCAGTGAAGCACAGGGGGTCGGTGAGACCCAGTACTTC. Protein: CASSEAQGVGETQYF.